Shown below are 14 T cell receptor beta chains from a single sample sequenced in a study of somatic mutations in cytotoxic T cells in rheumatoid arthritis. TCRdb's copy holds only in-frame clones and misses some; the assay was immunoSEQ multiplex PCR. The sample lists some 20,000 clones, roughly 80% seen once, with about 9.4% in the top ten. Sample: CD8+ T cells sorted from blood. The receptors derive from an adult with rheumatoid arthritis.

This rearrangement joins TRBV5-6 to TRBJ2-7; D gene uncertain. This CDR3 comprises 16 residues. V shed 4 bases and J shed 2 bases, with 19 bases lying between them. CDR1 SGHDT and CDR2 YYEEEE come from the germline V gene. This CDR3 is CASSILGPVGAYEQYF. The CDR3 DNA follows: TGTGCCAGCAGCATCCTAGGTCCCGTAGGCGCCTACGAGCAGTACTTC.

The rearrangement links TRBV7-9 to TRBJ2-2, with D possibly being TRBD1 (6 bases). From germline, CDR1 is SEHNR and CDR2 FQNEAQ (reference sequence). There are 18 residues in the CDR3. V lost 4 bases and J lost 1, with 19 bases in between. The CDR3 protein is CASSSLRVDRQNTGELFF. The CDR3 DNA follows: TGTGCCAGCAGCTCTCTTAGGGTAGACAGGCAGAACACCGGGGAGCTGTTTTTT.

The chain joins TRBV4-1 to TRBJ2-7; TRBD2 aligns across 10 bases. The CDR3 has 13 residues. V gave up 4 bases and J gave up 3 bases; unmatched junction bases: 0. The V gene's germline CDR1 is MGHRA and CDR2 YSYEKL. The CDR3: CASSLAGGYEQYF. The CDR3 DNA is TGCGCCAGCAGCCTAGCGGGGGGCTACGAGCAGTACTTC.

The chain has TRBV6-5 and TRBJ2-5; TRBD1 might be the D (5 bases). This CDR3 has 15 residues. Germline assignment: CDR1 MNHEY and CDR2 SVGAGI. Trimming cost V 0 bases and J 2 bases, with 10 bases left between them. The CDR3 nucleotides are TGTGCCAGCAGTTACTCGGGGCCCGGTCAAGAGACCCAGTACTTC. Protein: CASSYSGPGQETQYF.

This chain uses TRBV5-1 with TRBJ2-2; a weak D match, TRBD1 (6 bases). The germline CDR1 and CDR2 sequences are SGHRS and YFSETQ. CDR3 size: 12 residues. V was clipped by 7 bases and J by 4 bases, with 8 bases between them. The CDR3: CASRGGTGELFF. The CDR3 DNA reads TGCGCCAGCCGAGGGGGCACCGGGGAGCTGTTTTTT.

In its sample, this clone was seen once. V and J are TRBV18 and TRBJ1-4; possible D gene TRBD1, 5 bases. This CDR3 comprises 14 residues. Deletions cut 5 bases from V and 4 bases from J, with 11 bases between. Germline V gene data show CDR1 as KGHSH and CDR2 as LQKENI. CDR3 in amino acids: CASSAEGFNEKLFF. The CDR3 coding sequence is TGTGCCAGCTCAGCGGAGGGGTTTAATGAAAAACTGTTTTTT.

The gene calls are TRBV11-1 and TRBJ2-6; D gene unclear. From germline, CDR1 is SGHAT and CDR2 FQDESV (reference sequence). Trimming removed 1 base at V and 2 bases at J, with 12 bases between. CDR3 length: 17 residues. The CDR3 spells CASSLVGRVAGANVLTF. The CDR3 DNA reads as TGTGCCAGCAGCTTAGTAGGAAGGGTAGCTGGGGCCAACGTCCTGACTTTC.

The chain employs TRBV2 and TRBJ2-7, with 10 nucleotides matching TRBD2. The V gene's germline CDR1 is SNHLY and CDR2 FYNNEI. CDR3 size: 15 residues. With 3 bases clipped from V and 4 bases from J, the junction kept 6 bases outside the gene matches. In DNA, the CDR3 is TGTGCCAGCAGTGATGGGGCTAGCGGGGGTTACGAGCAGTACTTC. Its protein is CASSDGASGGYEQYF.

J is TRBJ2-5 and V is TRBV6-1; TRBD1 is a possible D gene (6 bases). Trimming removed 7 bases at V and 2 bases at J, with 11 bases between. Germline assignment: CDR1 MNHNS and CDR2 SASEGT. This CDR3 is 13 amino acids long. This chain's CDR3 is CASNNREQETQYF. The CDR3, as DNA: TGTGCCAGCAACAACAGGGAACAAGAGACCCAGTACTTC.

This clone was counted a single time. This chain uses TRBV9 with TRBJ2-3, with TRBD1 as a possible D gene (6 bases). V lost 4 bases and J lost 4, with 13 bases in between. The CDR3 has 14 residues. CDR1 and CDR2 from the germline V gene are SGDLS and YYNGEE. CDR3 in DNA: TGTGCCAGCAGCCAGGGGCTTAGTCCAGATACGCAGTATTTT. Protein sequence: CASSQGLSPDTQYF. The entire variable domain, with the rest obtained from reference TRBV9 and TRBJ2-3, is as follows: DSGVTQTPKHLITATGQRVTLRCSPRSGDLSVYWYQQSLDQGLQFLIQYYNGEERAKGNILERFSAQQFPDLHSELNLSSLELGDSALYFCASSQGLSPDTQYFGPGTRLTVL.

The chain carries TRBV5-1 and TRBJ1-1; D uncertain. The V and J ends lost 5 bases and 4 bases respectively, with 15 bases between them. Per the germline V gene, CDR1 is SGHRS and CDR2 is YFSETQ. This CDR3 comprises 14 residues. The CDR3 here is CASRLGLIGTEAFF. The CDR3 nucleotides are TGCGCCAGCAGACTTGGACTGATTGGCACTGAAGCTTTCTTT.

The chain uses TRBV12-5 and TRBJ1-2, with D unresolved. From germline, CDR1 is LGHNT and CDR2 FRNRAP. With 6 bases removed from V and 2 bases from J, the gap between germline ends came to 19 bases. The CDR3 is made up of 16 amino acids. CDR3 residues: CASGFHDRYLNYGYTF. The CDR3 region has the DNA TGTGCTAGTGGCTTTCACGACCGATATTTGAACTATGGCTACACCTTC.

This clone has more than one count but fewer than ten. The V call is TRBV2, the J call TRBJ2-7; 7 bases align to TRBD1. Trimming removed 4 bases from V and 2 bases from J; junction bases left unmatched: 5. Looked up from germline, CDR1 is SNHLY and CDR2 is FYNNEI. The CDR3 has 14 residues. CDR3 residues: CASSGTGNTYEQYF. The CDR3 region has the DNA TGTGCCAGCAGTGGGACAGGTAATACCTACGAGCAGTACTTC.

This sequence joins TRBV28 and TRBJ2-7; 9 positions match TRBD1. With 6 bases clipped from V and 5 bases from J, the junction kept 8 bases outside the gene matches. Germline assignment: CDR1 MDHEN and CDR2 SYDVKM. This CDR3 region has 14 residues. The CDR3 sequence is CASSNDRGAHEQYF. In nucleotides, the CDR3 is TGTGCCAGCAGCAACGACAGGGGGGCCCACGAGCAGTACTTC.